This is a list of T cell receptor beta chains from one sample in a study of T cells in Graves' hyperthyroidism and ophthalmopathy. TCRdb analysed the multiplex PCR reads with MiXCR anew, one entry per CDR3 protein. This table has under 700,000 distinct CDR3 sequences, 46% appearing once. The sample was peripheral blood or thyroid tissue (not recorded which). The receptors shown here come from a woman between 18 and 29 years old with Graves' hyperthyroidism. CDR3s include the opening cysteine and the closing phenylalanine or tryptophan. D genes are given only for firm matches. Clone size is given for some rows only: seen once, a few or many times, or a class if the clone is expanded.

V	size	D	J	CDR3	DNA
TRBV2	NA	NA	TRBJ2-2	CASTSTSVTGELFF	TGTGCCAGCACCTCGACATCCGTCACCGGGGAGCTGTTTTTT
TRBV9	NA	NA	TRBJ1-4	CASSLNRKASNEKLFF	TGTGCCAGCAGTTTAAACAGGAAGGCTTCTAATGAAAAACTGTTTTTT
TRBV11-2	few	NA	TRBJ1-2	CASTLGDYGYTF	TGTGCCAGCACGTTAGGGGACTATGGCTACACCTTC
TRBV24-1	NA	TRBD1	TRBJ1-2	CATSDYTGGHGYTF	TGTGCCACCAGTGATTATACAGGGGGGCATGGCTACACCTTC
TRBV29-1	NA	TRBD1	TRBJ1-1	CSARQGAPEAFF	TGCAGCGCTAGACAGGGGGCCCCTGAAGCTTTCTTT
TRBV12-3/TRBV12-4	NA	NA	TRBJ2-7	CASSLRVAGIAYEQYF	TGTGCCAGCAGTTTAAGGGTGGCGGGGATCGCCTACGAGCAGTACTTC
TRBV5-1	NA	TRBD1	TRBJ1-5	CASSLETGGNQPQHF	TGCGCCAGCAGCTTGGAAACAGGGGGCAATCAGCCCCAGCATTTT
TRBV20-1	NA	NA	TRBJ1-2	CSAREGINYGYTF	TGCAGTGCTAGAGAAGGGATTAACTATGGCTACACCTTC
TRBV29-1	many	NA	TRBJ2-7	CSIGEDSMGQYF	TGCAGCATTGGAGAGGACTCAATGGGGCAGTACTTC
TRBV29-1	NA	TRBD1	TRBJ1-2	CSVVGTGTGYTF	TGCAGCGTTGTCGGGACAGGGACTGGCTACACCTTC
TRBV20-1	NA	NA	TRBJ1-5	CSARGPRYSNQPQHF	TGCAGTGCTAGGGGCCCCAGGTATAGCAATCAGCCCCAGCATTTT
TRBV19	NA	NA	TRBJ2-7	CASSLQDSFSSEQYF	TGTGCCAGTAGTTTGCAGGACAGTTTCTCTTCCGAGCAGTACTTC
TRBV2	NA	NA	TRBJ1-2	CASSGAQGREGDYGYTF	TGTGCCAGCAGTGGAGCGCAGGGCAGGGAGGGGGACTATGGCTACACCTTC
TRBV7-9	NA	TRBD2	TRBJ2-5	CASSEGEAGTQYF	TGTGCCAGCAGCGAGGGAGAAGCGGGAACCCAGTACTTC
TRBV5-5	few	NA	TRBJ1-3	CASSFEGPGNTIYF	TGCGCCAGCAGCTTTGAGGGGCCCGGAAACACCATATATTTT
TRBV20-1	few	NA	TRBJ1-5	CSALGIYSNQPQHF	TGCAGTGCTCTCGGGATCTATAGCAATCAGCCCCAGCATTTT
TRBV19	few	NA	TRBJ1-5	CAGGGEPQHF	TGTGCCGGAGGGGGGGAGCCCCAGCATTTT
TRBV19	NA	NA	TRBJ2-2	CASSWGMTTGELFF	TGTGCCAGTAGTTGGGGGATGACCACCGGGGAGCTGTTTTTT
TRBV29-1	NA	NA	TRBJ1-1	CSVESFPDTEAFF	TGCAGCGTTGAAAGCTTCCCTGACACTGAAGCTTTCTTT
TRBV10-3	NA	NA	TRBJ1-5	CAIGGDEPQHF	TGTGCCATCGGCGGTGATGAGCCCCAGCATTTT
TRBV2	many	NA	TRBJ2-7	CASSSPGGLEQYF	TGTGCCAGCAGTTCGCCTGGGGGGCTCGAGCAGTACTTC
TRBV19	few	TRBD2	TRBJ2-7	CASSMLGGRAYEQYF	TGTGCCAGTAGTATGCTGGGCGGGAGGGCCTACGAGCAGTACTTC
TRBV29-1	many	TRBD1	TRBJ2-7	CSVEGTGASYEQYF	TGCAGCGTTGAGGGGACAGGAGCCTCCTACGAGCAGTACTTC
TRBV7-3	NA	TRBD2	TRBJ2-2	CASKGGRAFGELFF	TGTGCCAGCAAAGGCGGGAGGGCGTTCGGGGAGCTGTTTTTT
TRBV10-3	NA	NA	TRBJ2-7	CAISESMGGYEQYF	TGTGCCATCAGTGAGTCGATGGGGGGCTACGAGCAGTACTTC
TRBV29-1	many	TRBD1	TRBJ1-1	CSVDRQGVNTEAFF	TGCAGCGTTGATAGACAGGGGGTGAACACTGAAGCTTTCTTT
TRBV7-2	NA	NA	TRBJ1-2	CAWARGGGGYTF	TGTGCCTGGGCCAGGGGTGGAGGAGGCTACACCTTC
TRBV7-2	NA	NA	TRBJ2-7	CASSLGVTGGDYEQYF	TGTGCCAGCAGCTTGGGGGTCACCGGGGGTGATTACGAGCAGTACTTC
TRBV7-2	NA	TRBD2	TRBJ2-7	CASSLVRELRYEQYF	TGTGCCAGCAGCTTGGTGCGGGAGTTACGCTACGAGCAGTACTTC
TRBV29-1	NA	TRBD1	TRBJ2-7	CSARQGGHEQYF	TGCAGCGCTAGACAGGGGGGGCACGAGCAGTACTTC
TRBV19	few	TRBD1	TRBJ2-2	CASGDRRYTGELFF	TGTGCCAGTGGGGACAGAAGGTACACCGGGGAGCTGTTTTTT
TRBV7-4	NA	NA	TRBJ1-5	CASSLVEGRSKTQHF	TGTGCCAGCAGCTTAGTCGAGGGAAGGAGTAAGACCCAGCATTTT
TRBV24-1	NA	TRBD2	TRBJ2-1	CATSDLGTSGSTEQFF	TGTGCCACCAGTGATTTAGGGACTAGCGGGAGTACTGAGCAGTTCTTC
TRBV7-2	NA	TRBD1	TRBJ1-2	CASRPGQGARGYTF	TGTGCCAGCAGGCCTGGACAGGGGGCACGGGGCTACACCTTC
TRBV5-1	once	NA	TRBJ1-3	CASSLAHSGNTIYF	TGCGCCAGCAGCTTGGCGCATTCTGGAAACACCATATATTTT
TRBV6-5	many	NA	TRBJ1-1	CASSYSNTEAFF	TGTGCCAGCAGTTACTCGAACACTGAAGCTTTCTTT
TRBV24-1	NA	NA	TRBJ1-5	CATSDVWRNQPQHF	TGTGCCACCAGTGATGTTTGGAGAAATCAGCCCCAGCATTTT
TRBV24-1	NA	NA	TRBJ2-7	CATSDFHRDFHSYEQYF	TGTGCCACCAGTGATTTCCATCGGGACTTTCACTCCTACGAGCAGTACTTC
TRBV7-9	many	NA	TRBJ1-1	CASRARAAGDTEAFF	TGTGCCAGCAGGGCGAGGGCGGCAGGGGATACTGAAGCTTTCTTT
TRBV25-1	NA	NA	TRBJ1-6	CANPGFMGSPLHF	TGTGCCAACCCGGGGTTCATGGGCTCACCCCTCCACTTT
TRBV29-1	many	TRBD1	TRBJ1-1	CSVLRGRFTEAFF	TGCAGCGTTTTAAGGGGGCGTTTCACTGAAGCTTTCTTT
TRBV7-9	once	TRBD2	TRBJ2-5	CASSQDQVASGRVETQYF	TGCGCCAGCAGCCAAGATCAGGTGGCTAGCGGGAGAGTGGAGACCCAGTACTTC
TRBV7-3	once	TRBD1	TRBJ1-6	CASSSLGQGSYNSPLHF	TGTGCCAGCAGCTCCCTGGGACAGGGTTCCTATAATTCACCCCTCCACTTT
TRBV7-9	NA	NA	TRBJ1-3	CASSLSPGGPENTIYF	TGTGCCAGCAGCTTGTCACCAGGAGGGCCTGAAAACACCATATATTTT
TRBV4-2	NA	NA	TRBJ2-7	CASRLGGEVHEQYF	TGTGCCAGCAGACTCGGGGGAGAGGTGCACGAGCAGTACTTC
TRBV7-8	NA	NA	TRBJ1-6	CASSLEGTSPLHF	TGTGCCAGCAGCTTGGAGGGGACTTCACCCCTCCACTTT
TRBV19	many	NA	TRBJ1-1	CAIHDRGDGKGAFF	TGTGCCATCCATGACCGAGGGGATGGGAAAGGAGCTTTCTTT
TRBV5-1	NA	NA	TRBJ2-1	CASSLASEQFF	TGCGCCAGCAGCTTGGCTAGCGAGCAGTTCTTC
TRBV9	few	TRBD1	TRBJ1-1	CASSPLGQENTEAFF	TGTGCCAGCAGCCCGCTGGGACAGGAGAACACTGAAGCTTTCTTT
TRBV25-1	NA	NA	TRBJ1-6	CASSEARAGNSPLHF	TGTGCCAGCAGTGAAGCCAGGGCTGGCAATTCACCCCTCCACTTT
TRBV29-1	NA	TRBD2	TRBJ2-3	CSVDLTSGRQYF	TGCAGCGTTGACCTTACTAGCGGGAGGCAGTATTTT
TRBV10-3	NA	TRBD2	TRBJ2-7	CAISESASGRTNSYEQYF	TGTGCCATCAGTGAGTCGGCTAGCGGGAGGACTAACTCCTACGAGCAGTACTTC
TRBV7-2	NA	NA	TRBJ1-4	CASSPGYAGNGKLFF	TGTGCCAGCAGTCCGGGGTATGCAGGGAATGGAAAACTGTTTTTT
TRBV29-1	NA	NA	TRBJ1-1	CSALASTTEAFF	TGCAGCGCCCTTGCAAGTACCACCGAAGCTTTCTTT
TRBV7-6	NA	NA	TRBJ2-1	CASSFHPGGSPYEQFF	TGTGCCAGCAGCTTCCACCCGGGGGGCAGTCCCTACGAGCAGTTCTTC
TRBV7-2	NA	NA	TRBJ2-5	CASSGGEETQYF	TGTGCCAGCAGCGGAGGGGAAGAGACCCAGTACTTC
TRBV2	few	NA	TRBJ1-5	CAGSGQGRQPQHF	TGTGCCGGCAGTGGTCAGGGGCGACAGCCCCAGCATTTT
TRBV2	NA	NA	TRBJ2-5	CASKVGGYQSETQYF	TGTGCCAGCAAGGTTGGGGGGTACCAATCGGAGACCCAGTACTTC
TRBV2	NA	NA	TRBJ1-2	CASSERAGGYTF	TGTGCCAGCAGTGAACGGGCGGGAGGGTACACCTTC
TRBV10-3	NA	NA	TRBJ1-5	CAISLGRVRSAYSNQPQHF	TGTGCCATCAGCCTTGGCAGGGTTCGATCTGCGTACAGCAATCAGCCCCAGCATTTT